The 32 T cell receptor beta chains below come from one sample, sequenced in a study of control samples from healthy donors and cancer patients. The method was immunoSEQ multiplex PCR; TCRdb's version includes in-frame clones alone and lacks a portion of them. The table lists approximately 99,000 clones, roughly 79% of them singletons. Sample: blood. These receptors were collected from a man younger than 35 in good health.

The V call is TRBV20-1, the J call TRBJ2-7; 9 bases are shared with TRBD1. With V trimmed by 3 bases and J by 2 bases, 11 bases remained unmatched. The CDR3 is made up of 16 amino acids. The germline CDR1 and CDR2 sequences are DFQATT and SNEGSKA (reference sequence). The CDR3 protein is CSASSGQGLPPYEQYF. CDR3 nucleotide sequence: TGCAGTGCTAGTTCGGGACAGGGCCTTCCCCCCTACGAGCAGTACTTC.

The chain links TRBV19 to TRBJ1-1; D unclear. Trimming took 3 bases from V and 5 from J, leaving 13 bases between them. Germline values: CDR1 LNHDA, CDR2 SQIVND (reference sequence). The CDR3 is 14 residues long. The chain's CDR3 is CASSISGSGTEAFF. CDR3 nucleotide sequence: TGTGCCAGTAGTATCAGTGGGAGTGGGACTGAAGCTTTCTTT.

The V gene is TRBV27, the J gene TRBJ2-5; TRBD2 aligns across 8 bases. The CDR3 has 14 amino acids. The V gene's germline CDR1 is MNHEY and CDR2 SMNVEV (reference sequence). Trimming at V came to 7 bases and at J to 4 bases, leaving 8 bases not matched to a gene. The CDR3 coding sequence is TGTGCCAGCACACAAATAGCGGGGTCAGAGACCCAGTACTTC. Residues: CASTQIAGSETQYF.

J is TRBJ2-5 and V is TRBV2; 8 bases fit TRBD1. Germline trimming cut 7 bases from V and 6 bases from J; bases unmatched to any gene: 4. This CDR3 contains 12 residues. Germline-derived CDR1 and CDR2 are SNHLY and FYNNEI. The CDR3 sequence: CASIGQGQTQYF. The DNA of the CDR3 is TGTGCCAGCATAGGACAGGGACAGACCCAGTACTTC.

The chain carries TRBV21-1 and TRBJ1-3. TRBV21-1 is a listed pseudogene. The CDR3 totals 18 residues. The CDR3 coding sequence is TGTGCCAGCCGCCGGGATTTAAGGGGAGGATTCTCTGGAAACACCATATATTTT. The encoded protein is CASRRDLRGGFSGNTIYF.

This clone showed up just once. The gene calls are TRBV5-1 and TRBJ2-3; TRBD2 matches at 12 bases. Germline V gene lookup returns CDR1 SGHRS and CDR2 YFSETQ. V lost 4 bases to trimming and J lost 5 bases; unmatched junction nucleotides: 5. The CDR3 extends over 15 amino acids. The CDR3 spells CASSRRTSGEDTQYF. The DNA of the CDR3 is TGCGCCAGCAGCCGCAGGACTAGCGGGGAAGATACGCAGTATTTT.

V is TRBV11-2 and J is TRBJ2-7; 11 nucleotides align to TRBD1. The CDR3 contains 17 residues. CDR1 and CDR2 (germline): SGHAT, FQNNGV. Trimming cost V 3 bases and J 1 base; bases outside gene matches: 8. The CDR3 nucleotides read TGTGCCAGCAGCTTTGGTACCTGGGACAGGGGGTCCTACGAGCAGTACGTC. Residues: CASSFGTWDRGSYEQYV.

The CDR3 nucleotides read TGCAGCGCCACGTCCCGGGACCTTTATGGCTACACCTTC. Residues: CSATSRDLYGYTF. The J gene is TRBJ1-2, the V gene TRBV29-1, with a possible D match to TRBD1 (5 bases). Per the germline V gene, CDR1 is SQVTM and CDR2 is ANQGSEA. Trimming removed 7 bases at V and 5 bases at J, with 17 bases between. This CDR3 spans 13 amino acids.

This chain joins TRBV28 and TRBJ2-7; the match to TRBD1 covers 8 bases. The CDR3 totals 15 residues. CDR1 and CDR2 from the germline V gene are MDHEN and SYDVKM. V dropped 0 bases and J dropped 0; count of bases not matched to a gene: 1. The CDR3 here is CASSLWGTGSYEQYF. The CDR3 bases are TGTGCCAGCAGTTTATGGGGGACAGGCTCCTACGAGCAGTACTTC.

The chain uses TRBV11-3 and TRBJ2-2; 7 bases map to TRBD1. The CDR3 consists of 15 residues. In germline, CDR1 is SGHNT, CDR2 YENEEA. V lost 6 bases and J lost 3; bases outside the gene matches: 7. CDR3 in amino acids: CASSQGQLYTGELFF. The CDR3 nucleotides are TGTGCCAGCAGTCAGGGACAGCTGTACACCGGGGAGCTGTTTTTT.

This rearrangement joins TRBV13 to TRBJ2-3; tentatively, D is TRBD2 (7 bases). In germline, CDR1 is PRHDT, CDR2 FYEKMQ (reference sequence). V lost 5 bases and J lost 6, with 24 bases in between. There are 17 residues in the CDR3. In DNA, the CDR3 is TGTGCCAGCAGCCCGCGAGGCGGATTGGCGGGGGCGGATACGCAGTATTTT. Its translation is CASSPRGGLAGADTQYF.

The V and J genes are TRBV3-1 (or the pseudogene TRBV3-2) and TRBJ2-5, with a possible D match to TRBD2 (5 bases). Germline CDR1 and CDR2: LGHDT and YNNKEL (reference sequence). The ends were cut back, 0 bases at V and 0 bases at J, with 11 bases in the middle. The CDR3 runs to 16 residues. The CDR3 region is CASSQDQRPYQETQYF. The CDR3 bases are TGTGCCAGCAGCCAAGATCAGCGGCCCTACCAAGAGACCCAGTACTTC.

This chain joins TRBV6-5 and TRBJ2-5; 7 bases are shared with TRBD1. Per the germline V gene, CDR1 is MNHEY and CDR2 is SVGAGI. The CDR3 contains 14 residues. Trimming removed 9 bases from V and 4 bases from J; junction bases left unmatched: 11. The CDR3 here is CASSDRPRGETQYF. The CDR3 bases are TGTGCCAGTTCGGACAGGCCCCGCGGAGAGACCCAGTACTTC.

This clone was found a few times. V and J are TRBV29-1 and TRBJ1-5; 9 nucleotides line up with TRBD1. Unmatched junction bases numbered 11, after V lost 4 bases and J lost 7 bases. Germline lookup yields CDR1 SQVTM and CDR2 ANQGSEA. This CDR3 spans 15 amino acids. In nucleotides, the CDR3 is TGCAGCGTTGCTGGCACCGGGACAGGGCAACAGCCCCAGCATTTT. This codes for CSVAGTGTGQQPQHF.

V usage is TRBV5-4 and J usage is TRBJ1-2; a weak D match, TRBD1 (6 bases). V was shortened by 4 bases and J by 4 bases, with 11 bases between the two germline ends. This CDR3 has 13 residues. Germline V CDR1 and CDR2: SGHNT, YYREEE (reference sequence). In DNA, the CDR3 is TGTGCCAGCAGCCGTTTACAGGGCTATGGCTACACCTTC. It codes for CASSRLQGYGYTF.

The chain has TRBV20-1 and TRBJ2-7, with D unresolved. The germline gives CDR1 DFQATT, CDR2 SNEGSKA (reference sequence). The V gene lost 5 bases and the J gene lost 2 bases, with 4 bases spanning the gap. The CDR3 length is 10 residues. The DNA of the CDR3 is TGCAGTGCTGGGGCCTACGAGCAGTACTTC. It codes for CSAGAYEQYF.

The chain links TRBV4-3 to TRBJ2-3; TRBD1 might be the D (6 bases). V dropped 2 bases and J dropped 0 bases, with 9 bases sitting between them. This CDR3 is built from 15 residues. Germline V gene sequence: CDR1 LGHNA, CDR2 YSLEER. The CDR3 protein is CASSQNRGSTDTQYF. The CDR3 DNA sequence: TGCGCCAGCAGCCAAAATAGGGGGAGCACAGATACGCAGTATTTT.

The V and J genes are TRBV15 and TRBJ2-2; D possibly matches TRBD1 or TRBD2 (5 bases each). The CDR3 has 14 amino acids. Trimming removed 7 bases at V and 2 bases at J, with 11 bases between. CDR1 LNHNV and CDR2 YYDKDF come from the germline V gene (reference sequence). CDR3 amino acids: CATTPGANTGELFF. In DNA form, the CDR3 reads TGTGCCACCACTCCCGGGGCTAACACCGGGGAGCTGTTTTTT.

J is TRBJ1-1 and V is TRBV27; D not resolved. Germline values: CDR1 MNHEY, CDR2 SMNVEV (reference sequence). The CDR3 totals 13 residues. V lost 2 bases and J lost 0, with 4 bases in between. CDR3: CASSLSLNTEAFF. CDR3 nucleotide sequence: TGTGCCAGCAGTTTAAGCTTGAACACTGAAGCTTTCTTT.

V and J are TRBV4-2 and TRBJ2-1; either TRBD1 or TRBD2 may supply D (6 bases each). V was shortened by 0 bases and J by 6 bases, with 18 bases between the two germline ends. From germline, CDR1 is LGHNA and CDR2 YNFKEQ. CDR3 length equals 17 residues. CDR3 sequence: CASSQDLGGSGANEQFF. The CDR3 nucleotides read TGTGCCAGCAGCCAAGATCTAGGGGGATCGGGGGCCAATGAGCAGTTCTTC.

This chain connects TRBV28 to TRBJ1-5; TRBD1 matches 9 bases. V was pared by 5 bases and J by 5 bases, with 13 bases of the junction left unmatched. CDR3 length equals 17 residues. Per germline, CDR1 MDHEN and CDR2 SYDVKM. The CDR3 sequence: CASSPQPGTGYHQPQHF. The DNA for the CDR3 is TGTGCCAGCAGTCCTCAACCCGGGACAGGGTACCATCAGCCCCAGCATTTT.

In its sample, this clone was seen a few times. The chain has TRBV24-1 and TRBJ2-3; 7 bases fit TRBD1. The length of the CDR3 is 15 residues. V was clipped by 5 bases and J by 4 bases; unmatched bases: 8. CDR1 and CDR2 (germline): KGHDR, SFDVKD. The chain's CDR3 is CATSGARQGSDTQYF. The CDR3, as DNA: TGTGCCACCAGTGGCGCTAGACAGGGTTCAGATACGCAGTATTTT.

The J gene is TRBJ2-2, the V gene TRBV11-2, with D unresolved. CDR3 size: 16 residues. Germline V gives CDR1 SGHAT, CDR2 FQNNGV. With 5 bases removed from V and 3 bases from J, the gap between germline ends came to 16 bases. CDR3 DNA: TGTGCCAGCAGCCCCTGGGCGATTTCGGACACCGGGGAGCTGTTTTTT. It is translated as CASSPWAISDTGELFF.

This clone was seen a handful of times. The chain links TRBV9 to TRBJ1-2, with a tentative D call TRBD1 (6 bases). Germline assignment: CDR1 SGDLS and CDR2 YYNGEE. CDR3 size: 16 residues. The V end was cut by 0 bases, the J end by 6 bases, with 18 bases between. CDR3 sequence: CASSVGSKWDTDGYTF. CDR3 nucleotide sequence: TGTGCCAGCAGCGTAGGGTCGAAGTGGGACACGGATGGCTACACCTTC.

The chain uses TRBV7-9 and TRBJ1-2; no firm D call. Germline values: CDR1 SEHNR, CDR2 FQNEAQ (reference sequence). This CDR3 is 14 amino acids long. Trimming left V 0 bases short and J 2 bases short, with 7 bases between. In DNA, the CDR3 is TGTGCCAGCAGCTTAGCGGGTCTAAACTATGGCTACACCTTC. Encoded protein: CASSLAGLNYGYTF.

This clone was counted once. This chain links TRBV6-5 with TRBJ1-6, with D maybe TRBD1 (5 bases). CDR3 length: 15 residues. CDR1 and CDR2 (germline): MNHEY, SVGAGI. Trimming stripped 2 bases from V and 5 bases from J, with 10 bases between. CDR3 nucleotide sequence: TGTGCCAGCAGTTACGGGAAGGGGAATAATTCACCCCTCCACTTT. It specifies CASSYGKGNNSPLHF.

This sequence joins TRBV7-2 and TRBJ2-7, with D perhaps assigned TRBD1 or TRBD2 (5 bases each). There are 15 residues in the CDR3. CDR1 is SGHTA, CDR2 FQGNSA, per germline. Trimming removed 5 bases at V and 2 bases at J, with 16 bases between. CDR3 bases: TGTGCCAGCAGCCCCGGGGTGGGGCCGGCCTACGAGCAGTACTTC. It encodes CASSPGVGPAYEQYF.

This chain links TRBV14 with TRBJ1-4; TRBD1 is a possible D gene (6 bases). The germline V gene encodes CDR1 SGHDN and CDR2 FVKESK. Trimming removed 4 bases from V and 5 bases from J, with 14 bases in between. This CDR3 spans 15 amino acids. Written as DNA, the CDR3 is TGTGCCAGCAGCCCGACCAGGGGTACAAATGAAAAACTGTTTTTT. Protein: CASSPTRGTNEKLFF.

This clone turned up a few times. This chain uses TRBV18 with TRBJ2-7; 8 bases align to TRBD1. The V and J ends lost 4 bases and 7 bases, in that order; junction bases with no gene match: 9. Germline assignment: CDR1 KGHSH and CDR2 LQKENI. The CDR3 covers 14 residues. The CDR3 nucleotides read TGTGCCAGCTCACGGACGGACAGGGCGGGAGAGCAGTACTTC. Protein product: CASSRTDRAGEQYF.

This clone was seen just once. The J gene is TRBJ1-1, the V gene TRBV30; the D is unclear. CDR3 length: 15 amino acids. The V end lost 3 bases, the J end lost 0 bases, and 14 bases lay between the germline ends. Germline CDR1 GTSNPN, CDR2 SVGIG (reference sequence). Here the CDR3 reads CAWRDPDTLNTEAFF. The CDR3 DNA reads TGTGCCTGGAGGGACCCCGACACCTTGAACACTGAAGCTTTCTTT.

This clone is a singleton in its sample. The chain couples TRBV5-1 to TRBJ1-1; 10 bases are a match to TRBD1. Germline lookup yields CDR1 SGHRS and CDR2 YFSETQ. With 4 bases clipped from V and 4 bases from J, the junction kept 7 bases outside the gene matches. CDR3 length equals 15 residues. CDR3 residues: CASSIGTGVSTEAFF. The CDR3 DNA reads TGCGCCAGCAGCATTGGGACAGGGGTCTCCACTGAAGCTTTCTTT.

This CDR3 is CASSLDSDGYTF. CDR3 DNA sequence: TGTGCCAGCAGCCTGGACAGTGATGGCTACACCTTC. The V gene is TRBV3-1 (or the pseudogene TRBV3-2), the J gene TRBJ1-2; weak D call: TRBD1 (6 bases). Germline V lookup: CDR1 LGHDT, CDR2 YNNKEL (reference sequence). CDR3 length equals 12 residues. V lost 4 bases and J 6 bases, leaving 9 bases between the germline ends.